This passage covers 21 T cell receptor beta chains from one sample sequenced in a study of blood T cells in healthy people across ages. For the second PCR, which ran for about 7 to 11 cycles, a sample-barcoded 5' primer and a J-beta primer mix were used. TCRdb passed the 5' RACE reads through MiXCR, listing each CDR3 protein once. The sample has more than 1,000,000 distinct CDR3 sequences, 20% to 25% seen once; the top ten hold around 0.75%. This sample also belongs to another study, concerning T cells of mothers and their children.

Sequences were obtained from blood. The source is a girl aged 2-9 years in good health.

The genes are TRBV6-1 and TRBJ1-5; no definite D call. Germline V CDR1 and CDR2: MNHNS, SASEGT. This CDR3 region has 13 residues. V was shortened by 8 bases and J by 1 base, with 9 bases between the two germline ends. This chain's CDR3 is CASGVLSNQPQHF. Here the CDR3 DNA reads TGTGCCAGCGGAGTATTAAGCAATCAGCCCCAGCATTTT.

This clonotype was detected only a few times. The rearrangement joins TRBV12-3 or TRBV12-4 to TRBJ1-6, with D perhaps matching TRBD1 (5 bases). V lost 7 bases to trimming and J lost 7 bases, with 14 bases between them. CDR3 length: 14 amino acids. CDR3 in DNA: TGTGCCAGCATCGACAGTGGTGTAAATTCACCCCTCCACTTT. This translates into CASIDSGVNSPLHF.

This clonotype occurred a few times. The rearrangement joins TRBV7-3 to TRBJ2-3; TRBD2 matches 9 bases. The CDR3 is 14 residues long. Germline V gives CDR1 SGHTA, CDR2 FQGTGA. V gave up 7 bases and J gave up 4 bases; unmatched junction bases: 6. CDR3 in DNA: TGTGCCAGCACCCAATTAGCGGGAGCAGATACGCAGTATTTT. Translation gives CASTQLAGADTQYF.

The chain joins TRBV29-1 to TRBJ2-3; 12 bases are shared with TRBD2. Trimming took 6 bases from V and 3 from J; bases not matched to a gene: 10. The CDR3 loop spans 16 amino acids. Germline V gives CDR1 SQVTM, CDR2 ANQGSEA. In nucleotides, the CDR3 is TGCAGCGTCCGTCGTGGACTAGCGGGAATGACAGATACGCAGTATTTT. This gives the protein CSVRRGLAGMTDTQYF.

The chain recombines TRBV4-2 with TRBJ2-5; 7 nucleotides match TRBD2. Germline values: CDR1 LGHNA, CDR2 YNFKEQ. V lost 4 bases and J lost 5; bases outside the gene matches: 16. CDR3 length equals 17 residues. The CDR3 protein is CASSPGLGTAGLETQYF. In DNA, the CDR3 is TGTGCCAGCAGCCCAGGACTCGGAACAGCGGGACTCGAGACCCAGTACTTC.

This clonotype was seen a few times. The genes are TRBV29-1 and TRBJ1-1, with D hard to call. Germline V gene sequence: CDR1 SQVTM, CDR2 ANQGSEA. The V gene lost 0 bases and the J gene lost 8 bases, with 13 bases spanning the gap. The CDR3 spans 13 residues. CDR3 sequence reads: CSVEESAGSEAFF. CDR3 in DNA: TGCAGCGTTGAAGAATCGGCGGGCTCGGAAGCTTTCTTT.

This clonotype was seen a handful of times. The J gene is TRBJ2-5, the V gene TRBV24-1; unclear D gene. The J call is in doubt because the DNA end fits TRBJ2-7 better. Looked up from germline, CDR1 is KGHDR and CDR2 is SFDVKD. CDR3 length: 13 residues. The CDR3 loop reads CATSDFSADEQYF. For the CDR3, the DNA is TGTGCCACCAGTGATTTCTCGGCGGACGAGCAGTACTTC.

This chain uses TRBV5-1 with TRBJ2-5, with 8 bases that match TRBD1. The DNA end is more similar to TRBJ2-1, so the J call may be wrong. The CDR3 has 15 residues. Germline CDR1 and CDR2: SGHRS and YFSETQ. CDR3 bases: TGCGCCAGCAGCTTGCTAACAGGGGGAGATAATGAGCAGTTCTTC. It yields the protein CASSLLTGGDNEQFF.

This clonotype was seen a handful of times. The CDR3 sequence is CASSPAPANYGYTF. CDR3 DNA sequence: TGTGCCAGCAGCCCTGCCCCCGCTAACTATGGCTACACCTTC. The gene calls are TRBV12-3 or TRBV12-4 and TRBJ1-2; D is uncertain. Trimming shortened V by 6 bases and J by 0 bases, and 11 bases separated the two germline ends. The CDR3 is made up of 14 amino acids.

The chain joins TRBV19 to TRBJ1-2; a possible D gene is TRBD1 (6 bases). This CDR3 region has 13 residues. V lost 4 bases and J lost 8, with 14 bases in between. Per germline, CDR1 LNHDA and CDR2 SQIVND (reference sequence). Here the CDR3 DNA reads TGTGCCAGTAGTAACCTTGACAGGCCCGGCTACACCTTC. Translated: CASSNLDRPGYTF. Full variable domain (missing parts from reference TRBV19 and TRBJ1-2): DGGITQSPKYLFRKEGQNVTLSCEQNLNHDAMYWYRQDPGQGLRLIYYSQIVNDFQKGDIAEGYSVSREKKESFPLTVTSAQKNPTAFYLCASSNLDRPGYTFGSGTRLTVV.

The chain joins TRBV12-3 or TRBV12-4 to TRBJ1-5, with D uncertain. V shed 1 base and J shed 3 bases, with 7 bases lying between them. The CDR3 covers 14 residues. CDR3 loop: CASSLGSVNQPQHF. The CDR3 DNA is TGTGCCAGCAGTTTAGGGTCAGTCAATCAGCCCCAGCATTTT.

This clonotype showed up just a few times. The CDR3 region is CASSPVGTIVYNEQFF. The CDR3 DNA follows: TGCGCCAGCAGCCCCGTCGGGACTATAGTCTACAATGAGCAGTTCTTC. This chain uses TRBV4-3 with TRBJ2-5; TRBD2 matches 7 bases. The assigned J gene may be wrong: the sequence end matches TRBJ2-1 better. Germline values: CDR1 LGHNA, CDR2 YSLEER. The CDR3 totals 16 residues.

The rearrangement uses TRBV7-2 and TRBJ2-1; D remains ambiguous. The CDR3 has 12 residues. The germline V gene encodes CDR1 SGHTA and CDR2 FQGNSA. Trimming shortened V by 6 bases and J by 7 bases, and 10 bases separated the two germline ends. The CDR3 loop reads CASSTYRNEQFF. For the CDR3, the DNA is TGTGCCAGCAGTACCTATCGGAATGAGCAGTTCTTC.

This clonotype showed up just a few times. The chain uses TRBV3-1 and TRBJ2-1, with D tentatively TRBD2 (5 bases). The V gene lost 6 bases and the J gene lost 0 bases, with 12 bases spanning the gap. The CDR3 loop spans 15 amino acids. The V gene's germline CDR1 is LGHDT and CDR2 YNNKEL (reference sequence). CDR3 sequence: CASRPNGVSYNEQFF. The CDR3 DNA reads TGTGCCAGCAGACCCAACGGGGTCTCCTACAATGAGCAGTTCTTC.

This clonotype was picked up a small number of times. V usage is TRBV9 and J usage is TRBJ2-3; D unresolved. Germline CDR1 and CDR2: SGDLS and YYNGEE. The CDR3 runs to 15 residues. V was pared by 4 bases and J by 4 bases, with 16 bases between. The CDR3 bases are TGTGCCAGCAGCACCGTGTTGGGCCCCCCAGATACGCAGTATTTT. This translates into CASSTVLGPPDTQYF.

The gene calls are TRBV5-5 and TRBJ2-5; D unclear. Trimming removed 4 bases at V and 1 base at J, with 17 bases between. The CDR3 spans 16 residues. CDR1 and CDR2 from the germline V gene are SGHKS and YYEKEE (reference sequence). CDR3 DNA: TGTGCCAGCAGCCGTACATGGGGTGCAACCCAAGAGACCCAGTACTTC. This encodes CASSRTWGATQETQYF.

The chain is built from TRBV12-3 or TRBV12-4 and TRBJ1-2, with unresolved D. Trimming left V 2 bases short and J 3 bases short, with 4 bases between. This CDR3 is built from 12 residues. Written as DNA, the CDR3 is TGTGCCAGCAGTTTACAGTACTATGGCTACACCTTC. Its protein product is CASSLQYYGYTF.

This chain uses TRBV6-5 with TRBJ2-1; 9 nucleotides agree with TRBD1. This CDR3 has 16 residues. Per germline, CDR1 MNHEY and CDR2 SVGAGI. V lost 5 bases to trimming and J lost 1 base; unmatched junction nucleotides: 6. This chain's CDR3 is CASSTTGGESYNEQFF. The CDR3 nucleotides read TGTGCCAGCAGTACTACAGGGGGCGAGTCCTACAATGAGCAGTTCTTC.

This clonotype was detected ten times or more. The chain uses TRBV11-3 and TRBJ2-3; unclear D gene. Trimming removed 4 bases from V and 2 bases from J, with 7 bases in between. From germline, CDR1 is SGHNT and CDR2 YENEEA. The CDR3 is 13 amino acids. For the CDR3, the DNA is TGTGCCAGCAGCTCAGAGCTCACAGATACGCAGTATTTT. Its translation is CASSSELTDTQYF.

This clonotype was picked up a small number of times. CDR3 protein: CSVTGSREQYF. CDR3 bases: TGCAGCGTGACAGGATCTCGGGAGCAGTACTTC. J is TRBJ2-5 and V is TRBV29-1; possibly TRBD1 or TRBD2 for D (6 bases each). The germline CDR1 and CDR2 sequences are SQVTM and ANQGSEA. V was shortened by 6 bases and J by 11 bases, with 16 bases between the two germline ends. This CDR3 has 11 amino acids.

V usage is TRBV28 and J usage is TRBJ2-5; 7 nucleotides agree with TRBD1. J lost 5 bases, V lost 5 bases, and 5 bases had no gene match. Germline V gives CDR1 MDHEN, CDR2 SYDVKM. This CDR3 is 13 amino acids long. The chain's CDR3 is CASSGRGLETQYF. DNA for the CDR3: TGTGCCAGCAGTGGAAGGGGGCTGGAGACCCAGTACTTC.